One TCR beta chain is described in this entry. The antigen remains undetermined. The junction had 10 bases not matched to a gene; V was cut back by 2 bases and J by 4 bases. The length of the CDR3 is 17 residues. Per germline, CDR1 ENHRY and CDR2 SYGVKD. TCRdb re-derived calls from the 5' RACE reads in MiXCR, one entry per CDR3 protein. The sample contains roughly 500,000 distinct CDR3 sequences, about 19% of which appear only once. This sample was included in a study of T cells after yellow fever vaccination. Points from the study as a whole: A minor fraction of clonotypes spanned both CD4 and CD8 compartments.

The sample consisted of PBMCs, taken 15 days after the yellow fever booster vaccination. The chain carries TRBV10-3 and TRBJ2-3, with 9 bases that match TRBD2. The receptor was derived from a man aged 25-45 years who received the YFV17D yellow fever vaccine. CDR3 loop: CAISETTSGHTPDTQYF. The CDR3 DNA follows: TGTGCCATCAGTGAGACAACTAGCGGGCATACACCAGATACGCAGTATTTT.